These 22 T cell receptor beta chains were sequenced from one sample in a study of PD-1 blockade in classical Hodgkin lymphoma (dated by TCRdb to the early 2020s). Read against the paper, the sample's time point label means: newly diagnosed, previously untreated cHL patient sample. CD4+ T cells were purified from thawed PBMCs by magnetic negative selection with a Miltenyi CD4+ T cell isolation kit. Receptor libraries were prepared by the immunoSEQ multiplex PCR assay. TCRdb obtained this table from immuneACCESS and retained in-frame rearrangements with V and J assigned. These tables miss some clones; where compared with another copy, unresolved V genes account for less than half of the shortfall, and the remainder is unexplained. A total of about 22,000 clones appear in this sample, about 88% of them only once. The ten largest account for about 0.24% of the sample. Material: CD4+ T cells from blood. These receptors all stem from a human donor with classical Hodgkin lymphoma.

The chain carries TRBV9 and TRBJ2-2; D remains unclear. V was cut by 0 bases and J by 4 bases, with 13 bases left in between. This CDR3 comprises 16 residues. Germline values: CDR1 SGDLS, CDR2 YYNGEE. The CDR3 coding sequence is TGTGCCAGCAGCGTAGTAACTGCTACTTTCACCGGGGAGCTGTTTTTT. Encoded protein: CASSVVTATFTGELFF.

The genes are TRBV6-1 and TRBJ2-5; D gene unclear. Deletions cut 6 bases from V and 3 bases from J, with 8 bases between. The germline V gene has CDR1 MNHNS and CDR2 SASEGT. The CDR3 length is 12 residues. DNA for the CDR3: TGTGCCAGCAGGTACAGCAAAGAGACCCAGTACTTC. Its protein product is CASRYSKETQYF.

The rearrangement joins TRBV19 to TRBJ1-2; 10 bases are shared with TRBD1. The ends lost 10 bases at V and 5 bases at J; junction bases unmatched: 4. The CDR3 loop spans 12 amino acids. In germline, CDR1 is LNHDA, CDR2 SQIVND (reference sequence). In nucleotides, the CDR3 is TGTGCCACTACGGACAGGGGGTATGGCTACACCTTC. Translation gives CATTDRGYGYTF.

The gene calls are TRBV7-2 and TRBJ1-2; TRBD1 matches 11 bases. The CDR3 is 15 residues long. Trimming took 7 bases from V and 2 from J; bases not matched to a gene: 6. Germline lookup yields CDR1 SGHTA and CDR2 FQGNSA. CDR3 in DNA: TGTGCCAGCACCTTGGGGACAGGGGGAAACTATGGCTACACCTTC. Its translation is CASTLGTGGNYGYTF.

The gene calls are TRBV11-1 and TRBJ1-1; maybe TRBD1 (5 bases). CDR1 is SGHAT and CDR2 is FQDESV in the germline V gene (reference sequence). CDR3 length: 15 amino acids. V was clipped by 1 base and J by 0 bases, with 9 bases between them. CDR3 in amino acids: CASSLDRSLNTEAFF. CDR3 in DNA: TGTGCCAGCAGCTTAGACAGGTCCCTGAACACTGAAGCTTTCTTT.

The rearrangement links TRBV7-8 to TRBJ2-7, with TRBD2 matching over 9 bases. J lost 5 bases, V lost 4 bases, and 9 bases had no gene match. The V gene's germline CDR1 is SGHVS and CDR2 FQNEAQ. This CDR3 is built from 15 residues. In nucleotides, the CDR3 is TGTGCCAGCAGCTACCAAGCGGGAGGTGGCCACGAGCAGTACTTC. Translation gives CASSYQAGGGHEQYF.

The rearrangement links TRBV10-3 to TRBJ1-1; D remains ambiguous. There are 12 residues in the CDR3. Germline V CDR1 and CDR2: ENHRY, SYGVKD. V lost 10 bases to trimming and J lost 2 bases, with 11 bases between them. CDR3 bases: TGTGCCACCCGGACGGACAACACTGAAGCTTTCTTT. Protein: CATRTDNTEAFF.

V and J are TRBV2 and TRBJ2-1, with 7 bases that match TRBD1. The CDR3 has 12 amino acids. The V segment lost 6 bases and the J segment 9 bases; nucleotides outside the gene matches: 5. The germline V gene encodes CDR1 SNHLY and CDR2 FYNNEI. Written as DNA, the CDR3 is TGTGCCAGCAGGGTACAGGGGATTGAGCAGTTCTTC. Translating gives CASRVQGIEQFF.

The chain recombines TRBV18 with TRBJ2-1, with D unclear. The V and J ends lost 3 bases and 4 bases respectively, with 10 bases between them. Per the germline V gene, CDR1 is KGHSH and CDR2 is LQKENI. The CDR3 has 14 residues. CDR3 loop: CASSPGDSYNEQFF. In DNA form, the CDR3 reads TGTGCCAGCTCACCCGGCGACTCGTACAATGAGCAGTTCTTC.

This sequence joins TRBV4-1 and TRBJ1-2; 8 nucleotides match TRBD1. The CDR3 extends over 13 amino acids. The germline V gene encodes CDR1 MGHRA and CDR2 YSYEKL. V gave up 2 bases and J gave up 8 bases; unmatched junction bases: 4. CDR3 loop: CASSQTDRDGYTF. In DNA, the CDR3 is TGCGCCAGCAGCCAAACGGACAGGGACGGCTACACCTTC.

This CDR3 is CASSLEIYGYTF. The CDR3 bases are TGTGCCAGCAGCTTGGAGATCTATGGCTACACCTTC. This sequence joins TRBV5-4 and TRBJ1-2; D not certain. The V end was cut by 0 bases, the J end by 4 bases, with 4 bases between. Germline-derived CDR1 and CDR2 are SGHNT and YYREEE (reference sequence). The length of the CDR3 is 12 residues.

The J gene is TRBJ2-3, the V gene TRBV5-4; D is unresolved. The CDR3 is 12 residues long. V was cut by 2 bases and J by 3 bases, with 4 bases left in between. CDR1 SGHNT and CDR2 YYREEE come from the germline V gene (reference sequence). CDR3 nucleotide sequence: TGTGCCAGCAGCTTACAAACAGATACGCAGTATTTT. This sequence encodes CASSLQTDTQYF.

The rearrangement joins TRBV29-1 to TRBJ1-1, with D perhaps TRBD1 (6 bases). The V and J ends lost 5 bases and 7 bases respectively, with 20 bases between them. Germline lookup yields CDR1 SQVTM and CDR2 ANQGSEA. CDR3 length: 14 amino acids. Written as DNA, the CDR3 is TGCAGCGTTACTCTCGTGCGGGGGCAAAGTGAAGCTTTCTTT. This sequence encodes CSVTLVRGQSEAFF.

DNA for the CDR3: TGCAGCGTGGGGACAGCCCAAGAGACCCAGTACTTC. Translation gives CSVGTAQETQYF. This sequence joins TRBV29-1 and TRBJ2-5; 7 positions agree with TRBD1. The CDR3 has 12 amino acids. The V gene end was trimmed by 6 bases and the J gene end by 1 base; junction bases not matched to a gene: 2. The germline gives CDR1 SQVTM, CDR2 ANQGSEA.

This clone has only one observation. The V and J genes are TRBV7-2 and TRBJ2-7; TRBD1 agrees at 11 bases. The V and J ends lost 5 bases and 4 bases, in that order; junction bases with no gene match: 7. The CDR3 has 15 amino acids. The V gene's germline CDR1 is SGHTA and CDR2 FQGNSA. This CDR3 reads CASSQGTGGTYEQYF. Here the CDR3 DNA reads TGTGCCAGCAGCCAAGGGACAGGGGGGACGTACGAGCAGTACTTC. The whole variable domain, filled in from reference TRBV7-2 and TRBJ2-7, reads GAGVSQSPSNKVTEKGKDVELRCDPISGHTALYWYRQSLGQGLEFLIYFQGNSAPDKSGLPSDRFSAERTGGSVSTLTIQRTQQEDSAVYLCASSQGTGGTYEQYFGPGTRLTVT.

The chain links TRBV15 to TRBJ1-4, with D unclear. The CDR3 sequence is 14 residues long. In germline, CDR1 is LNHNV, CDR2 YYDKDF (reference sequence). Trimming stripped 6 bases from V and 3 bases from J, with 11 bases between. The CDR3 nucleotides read TGTGCCACCAGTGGAAAACAGCCTAATGAAAAACTGTTTTTT. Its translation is CATSGKQPNEKLFF.

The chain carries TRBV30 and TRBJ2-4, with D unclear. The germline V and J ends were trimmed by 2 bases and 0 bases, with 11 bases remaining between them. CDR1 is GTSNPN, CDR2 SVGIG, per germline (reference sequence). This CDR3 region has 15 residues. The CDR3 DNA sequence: TGTGCCTGGAGTACGGAGAGCCTAGCCAAAAACATTCAGTACTTC. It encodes CAWSTESLAKNIQYF.

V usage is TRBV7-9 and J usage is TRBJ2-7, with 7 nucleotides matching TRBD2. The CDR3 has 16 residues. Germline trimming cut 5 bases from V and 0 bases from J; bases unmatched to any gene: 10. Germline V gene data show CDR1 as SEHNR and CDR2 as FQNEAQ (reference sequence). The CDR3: CASSKTPGTNSYEQYF. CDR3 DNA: TGTGCCAGCAGCAAAACCCCCGGGACTAACTCCTACGAGCAGTACTTC.

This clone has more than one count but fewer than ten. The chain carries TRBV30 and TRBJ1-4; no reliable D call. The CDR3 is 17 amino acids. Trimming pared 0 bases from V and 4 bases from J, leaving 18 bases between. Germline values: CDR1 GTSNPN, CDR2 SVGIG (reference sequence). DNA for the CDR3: TGTGCCTGGAGTGTACGTCCACATCCAAAAAATAATGAAAAACTGTTTTTT. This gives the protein CAWSVRPHPKNNEKLFF.

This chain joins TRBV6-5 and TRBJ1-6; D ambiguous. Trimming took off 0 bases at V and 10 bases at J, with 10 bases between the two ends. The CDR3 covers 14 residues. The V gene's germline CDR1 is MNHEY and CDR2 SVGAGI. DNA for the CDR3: TGTGCCAGCAGTTACTCGAGTAATGGGTCACCCCTCCACTTT. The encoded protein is CASSYSSNGSPLHF.

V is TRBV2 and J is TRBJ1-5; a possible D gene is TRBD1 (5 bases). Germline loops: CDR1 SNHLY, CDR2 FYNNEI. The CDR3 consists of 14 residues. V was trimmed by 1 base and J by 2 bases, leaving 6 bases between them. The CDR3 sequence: CASSEGGGNQPQHF. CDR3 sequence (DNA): TGTGCCAGCAGTGAAGGGGGGGGCAATCAGCCCCAGCATTTT.

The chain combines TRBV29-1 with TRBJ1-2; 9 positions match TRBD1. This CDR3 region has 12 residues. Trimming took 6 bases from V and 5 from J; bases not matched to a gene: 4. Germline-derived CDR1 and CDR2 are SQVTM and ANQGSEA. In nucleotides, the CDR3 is TGCAGCGTCTCCGGGACAGGGTATGGCTACACCTTC. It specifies CSVSGTGYGYTF. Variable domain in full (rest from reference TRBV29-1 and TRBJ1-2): SAVISQKPSRDICQRGTSLTIQCQVDSQVTMMFWYRQQPGQSLTLIATANQGSEATYESGFVIDKFPISRPNLTFSTLTVSNMSPEDSSIYLCSVSGTGYGYTFGSGTRLTVV.